Shown below are 26 T cell receptor beta chains from a single sample sequenced in a study of blood T cell repertoires in COVID-19. Measured with immunoSEQ multiplex PCR; TCRdb has only the in-frame clones, and not every one. Among about 70,000 clones listed, around 86% were seen once. Sequencing was carried out using peripheral blood. The receptor source for this set is a woman between 18 and 30 years old with acute or convalescent COVID-19.

This rearrangement joins TRBV28 to TRBJ1-2; 9 bases align to TRBD1. CDR3 size: 14 residues. Germline CDR1 and CDR2: MDHEN and SYDVKM. J was trimmed by 6 bases and V by 3 bases; bases with no gene match: 5. The CDR3 nucleotides are TGTGCCAGCAGTTTTGGGGACAGGGAGGATGGCTACACCTTC. It encodes CASSFGDREDGYTF.

CDR3 nucleotide sequence: TGTGCCAGCAGCCAAGAAGCTAGATCGAAGACCCAGTACTTC. As protein: CASSQEARSKTQYF. The V gene is TRBV3-1 (or the pseudogene TRBV3-2), the J gene TRBJ2-5; D unclear. The V end lost 0 bases, the J end lost 6 bases, and 11 bases lay between the germline ends. This CDR3 is 14 amino acids long. The germline V gene encodes CDR1 LGHDT and CDR2 YNNKEL (reference sequence).

As concerns this clone: Its ends do not fully match the called genes, so a read error is possible. The chain carries TRBV18 and TRBJ1-1, with D possibly TRBD1 on 6 matching bases. CDR3 length equals 14 residues. Germline V CDR1 and CDR2: KGHSH, LQKENI. The CDR3, as DNA: TGTGCCAGCTCGGCCGACAGGCTGAAAACTGAAGCTTTCTTT. This codes for CASSADRLKTEAFF.

The chain recombines TRBV6-5 with TRBJ2-5, with D possibly TRBD2 on 5 matching bases. V was pared by 7 bases and J by 5 bases, with 14 bases between. Per germline, CDR1 MNHEY and CDR2 SVGAGI. The CDR3 is made up of 13 amino acids. The CDR3 reads CASTEREPETQYF. In DNA, the CDR3 is TGTGCCAGCACAGAGAGGGAACCTGAGACCCAGTACTTC.

The V call is TRBV9, the J call TRBJ2-2; no definite D call. CDR1 is SGDLS and CDR2 is YYNGEE in the germline V gene. Trimming took 0 bases from V and 0 from J, leaving 9 bases between them. The CDR3 consists of 16 residues. CDR3 sequence reads: CASSVATEPNTGELFF. The CDR3 nucleotides are TGTGCCAGCAGCGTAGCTACGGAGCCGAACACCGGGGAGCTGTTTTTT.

The V call is TRBV23-1, the J call TRBJ1-3; TRBD1 matches 8 bases. TRBV23-1 is an ORF; its function is uncertain. The CDR3 covers 13 residues. After removal of 1 base from V and 8 bases from J, the junction contained 1 base not matched to a gene. DNA of the CDR3: TGCGCCAGCAGTCAATACAGGGGGGACACCATATATTTT. This sequence encodes CASSQYRGDTIYF.

The rearrangement links TRBV7-2 to TRBJ2-7; 10 bases match TRBD2. V lost 4 bases to trimming and J lost 2 bases; unmatched junction nucleotides: 14. The CDR3 runs 18 residues. The germline gives CDR1 SGHTA, CDR2 FQGNSA. CDR3 sequence (DNA): TGTGCCAGCAGCTCAAGGGGCTTTACTAGCGGGATACCCTACGAGCAGTACTTC. The encoded protein is CASSSRGFTSGIPYEQYF.

This clone was seen a single time. The V gene is TRBV19, the J gene TRBJ2-5; TRBD2 agrees at 9 bases. Germline V lookup: CDR1 LNHDA, CDR2 SQIVND (reference sequence). CDR3 length: 15 amino acids. Trimming removed 3 bases from V and 5 bases from J; junction bases left unmatched: 7. CDR3 protein: CASSMRTSVRETQYF. CDR3 bases: TGTGCCAGTAGTATGCGGACTAGCGTGCGGGAGACCCAGTACTTC.

This chain links TRBV28 with TRBJ1-1; TRBD1 agrees at 8 bases. Germline V lookup: CDR1 MDHEN, CDR2 SYDVKM. There are 13 residues in the CDR3. Trimming took 11 bases from V and 3 from J; bases not matched to a gene: 8. This CDR3 is CAGRRGPDTEAFF. CDR3 in DNA: TGTGCCGGACGCAGGGGGCCTGACACTGAAGCTTTCTTT.

The V gene is TRBV18, the J gene TRBJ1-4; 9 nucleotides align to TRBD1. The trim removed 3 bases at V and 0 bases at J, leaving 5 bases unmatched. The CDR3 covers 17 residues. Germline V gives CDR1 KGHSH, CDR2 LQKENI. The CDR3 sequence: CASSPGGTGTTNEKLFF. CDR3 in DNA: TGTGCCAGCTCACCGGGCGGGACAGGGACAACTAATGAAAAACTGTTTTTT.

The chain joins TRBV28 to TRBJ2-1, with a weak D call TRBD1 (5 bases). This CDR3 has 17 amino acids. Trimming took 6 bases from V and 0 from J, leaving 18 bases between them. Germline V CDR1 and CDR2: MDHEN, SYDVKM. This CDR3 reads CASRKNRSPSSYNEQFF. As DNA, the CDR3 is TGTGCCAGCAGGAAAAACAGGAGCCCTAGCTCCTACAATGAGCAGTTCTTC.

This chain uses TRBV28 with TRBJ2-3; D perhaps matches TRBD1 (5 bases). CDR1 and CDR2 from the germline V gene are MDHEN and SYDVKM. The V end lost 8 bases, the J end lost 4 bases, and 19 bases lay between the germline ends. This CDR3 contains 15 residues. The CDR3 nucleotides are TGTGCCAGCGGGCGCCTTGACAGATCTCCAGATACGCAGTATTTT. Amino acids: CASGRLDRSPDTQYF.

The gene calls are TRBV28 and TRBJ1-2, with D uncertain. The V gene lost 5 bases and the J gene lost 3 bases, with 4 bases spanning the gap. From germline, CDR1 is MDHEN and CDR2 SYDVKM. CDR3 length equals 11 residues. CDR3 sequence: CASSTDYGYTF. As DNA, the CDR3 is TGTGCCAGCAGTACAGACTATGGCTACACCTTC.

The chain has TRBV2 and TRBJ1-5, with 9 bases identical to TRBD1. With 6 bases clipped from V and 6 bases from J, the junction kept 6 bases outside the gene matches. Germline V gene data show CDR1 as SNHLY and CDR2 as FYNNEI. The CDR3 contains 14 residues. The CDR3 nucleotides are TGTGCCAGCAGAGGGGACAGGGATAGTCAGCCCCAGCATTTT. It encodes CASRGDRDSQPQHF.

This clone was counted between two and nine times. The gene calls are TRBV5-4 and TRBJ2-2; D perhaps matches TRBD2 (7 bases). CDR3 length: 15 residues. Trimming left V 1 base short and J 5 bases short, with 12 bases between. Germline lookup yields CDR1 SGHNT and CDR2 YYREEE (reference sequence). CDR3 amino acids: CASSLSGGATGELFF. The CDR3 region has the DNA TGTGCCAGCAGCTTGTCTGGGGGGGCAACCGGGGAGCTGTTTTTT.

J is TRBJ2-1 and V is TRBV5-1, with 12 bases matching TRBD2. CDR1 is SGHRS, CDR2 YFSETQ, per germline. With V trimmed by 4 bases and J by 7 bases, 6 bases remained unmatched. The CDR3 sequence is 15 residues long. DNA for the CDR3: TGCGCCAGCAGCGTACGACTAGCGGGAGCAAATGAGCAGTTCTTC. This codes for CASSVRLAGANEQFF.

The chain carries TRBV28 and TRBJ1-5; TRBD1 matches at 7 bases. The germline V gene has CDR1 MDHEN and CDR2 SYDVKM. V lost 6 bases and J lost 6; bases outside the gene matches: 8. This CDR3 has 14 amino acids. The CDR3 DNA reads TGTGCCAGCAGCTTCTCTGCAGGGGGTCAGCCCCAGCATTTT. The encoded protein is CASSFSAGGQPQHF.

The chain is built from TRBV19 and TRBJ2-3; D is possibly TRBD2 (6 bases). V was clipped by 5 bases and J by 0 bases, with 27 bases between them. The germline gives CDR1 LNHDA, CDR2 SQIVND (reference sequence). The length of the CDR3 is 20 residues. The CDR3, as DNA: TGTGCCAGTAGTCCCGATGGGCGGGGAGAGGGCCTCGCTAGCACAGATACGCAGTATTTT. Translated: CASSPDGRGEGLASTDTQYF.

Here the CDR3 reads CAWRDLAGDGYNEQFF. As DNA, the CDR3 is TGTGCCTGGAGGGACTTAGCGGGAGACGGGTACAATGAGCAGTTCTTC. The chain combines TRBV30 with TRBJ2-1; 9 bases are shared with TRBD2. Germline V gives CDR1 GTSNPN, CDR2 SVGIG (reference sequence). Losses at the gene ends were 3 bases for V and 4 bases for J; bases not matched to a gene: 10. The CDR3 totals 16 residues.

The chain uses TRBV15 and TRBJ1-6; D perhaps matches TRBD1 (5 bases). This CDR3 spans 16 amino acids. Germline V gene sequence: CDR1 LNHNV, CDR2 YYDKDF (reference sequence). The ends were cut back, 4 bases at V and 7 bases at J, with 17 bases in the middle. The DNA of the CDR3 is TGTGCCACCAGCAAGGGGTGGGGGGGAATGAATTCACCCCTCCACTTT. Its protein product is CATSKGWGGMNSPLHF.

The chain combines TRBV7-2 with TRBJ1-5, with D possibly TRBD1 on 5 matching bases. V dropped 2 bases and J dropped 5 bases, with 13 bases sitting between them. Germline V gene sequence: CDR1 SGHTA, CDR2 FQGNSA. The CDR3 covers 15 residues. CDR3 DNA: TGTGCCAGCAGCTTATACCAGGGCCTAGATCAGCCCCAGCATTTT. Its translation: CASSLYQGLDQPQHF.

The V gene is TRBV5-1, the J gene TRBJ2-2, with D perhaps TRBD1 (6 bases). Germline lookup yields CDR1 SGHRS and CDR2 YFSETQ. V lost 0 bases to trimming and J lost 0 bases, with 9 bases between them. The CDR3 runs 16 residues. For the CDR3, the DNA is TGCGCCAGCAGCTTGGTCCGGGACACGAACACCGGGGAGCTGTTTTTT. Residues: CASSLVRDTNTGELFF.

The rearrangement uses TRBV11-2 and TRBJ1-4, with D maybe TRBD1 (6 bases). The length of the CDR3 is 13 residues. Between the trimmed V and J ends, which lost 3 bases and 6 bases, there was a span of 8 bases. Germline V gene lookup returns CDR1 SGHAT and CDR2 FQNNGV. The CDR3 here is CASSLGAHEKLFF. The DNA of the CDR3 is TGTGCCAGCAGCTTGGGGGCTCATGAAAAACTGTTTTTT.

The chain has TRBV7-2 and TRBJ2-7, with unresolved D. The length of the CDR3 is 12 residues. The germline CDR1 and CDR2 sequences are SGHTA and FQGNSA. Trimming left V 1 base short and J 6 bases short, with 7 bases between. The CDR3 region has the DNA TGTGCCAGCAGCTTAGTTCCGGGCGAGCAGTACTTC. Its translation: CASSLVPGEQYF.

This clone was seen once. The J gene is TRBJ1-1, the V gene TRBV5-5; D remains ambiguous. There are 14 residues in the CDR3. CDR1 SGHKS and CDR2 YYEKEE come from the germline V gene (reference sequence). Trimming removed 0 bases from V and 0 bases from J, with 6 bases in between. In DNA form, the CDR3 reads TGTGCCAGCAGCTTGGTACGGGTGAACACTGAAGCTTTCTTT. Translated, it gives CASSLVRVNTEAFF.

The chain has TRBV5-1 and TRBJ2-1; weak D call: TRBD2 (6 bases). From germline, CDR1 is SGHRS and CDR2 YFSETQ. Between the trimmed V and J ends, which lost 2 bases and 5 bases, there was a span of 14 bases. The CDR3 loop spans 15 amino acids. CDR3 residues: CASSFSVAADNEQFF. As DNA, the CDR3 is TGCGCCAGCAGCTTTTCGGTAGCGGCCGACAATGAGCAGTTCTTC.